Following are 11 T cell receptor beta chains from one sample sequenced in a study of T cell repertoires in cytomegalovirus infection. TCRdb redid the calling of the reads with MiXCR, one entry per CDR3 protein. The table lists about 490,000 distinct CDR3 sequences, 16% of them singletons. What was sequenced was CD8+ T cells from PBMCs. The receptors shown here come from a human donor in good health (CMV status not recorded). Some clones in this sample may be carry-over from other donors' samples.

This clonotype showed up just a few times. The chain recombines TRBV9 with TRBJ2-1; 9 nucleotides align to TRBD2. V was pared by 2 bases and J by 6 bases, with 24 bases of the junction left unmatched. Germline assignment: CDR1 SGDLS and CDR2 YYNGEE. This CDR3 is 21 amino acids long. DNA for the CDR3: TGTGCCAGCAGCGTTCCTTCATCTGGAAACGGGGGGACTAGCAACCTCAATGAGCAGTTCTTC. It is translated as CASSVPSSGNGGTSNLNEQFF.

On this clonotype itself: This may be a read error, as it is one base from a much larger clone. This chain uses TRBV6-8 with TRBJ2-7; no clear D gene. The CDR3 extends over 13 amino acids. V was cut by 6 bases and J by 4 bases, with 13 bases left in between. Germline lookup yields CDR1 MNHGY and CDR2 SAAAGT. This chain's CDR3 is CASSPSTPYEQYF. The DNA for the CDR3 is TGTGCCAGCAGCCCCTCAACCCCTTACGAGCAGTACTTC.

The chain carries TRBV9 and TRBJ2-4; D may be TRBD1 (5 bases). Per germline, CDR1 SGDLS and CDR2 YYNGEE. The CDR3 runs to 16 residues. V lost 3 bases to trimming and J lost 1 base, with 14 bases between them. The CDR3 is CASSAQGGAAKNIQYF. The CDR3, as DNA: TGTGCCAGCAGCGCCCAGGGTGGCGCGGCCAAAAACATTCAGTACTTC.

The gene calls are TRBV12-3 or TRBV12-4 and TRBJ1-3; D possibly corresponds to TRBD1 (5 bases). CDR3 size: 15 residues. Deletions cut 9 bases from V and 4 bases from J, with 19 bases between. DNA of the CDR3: TGTGCCAGTTCGTCATCGGGACTTTCAGGAAACACCATATATTTT. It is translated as CASSSSGLSGNTIYF.

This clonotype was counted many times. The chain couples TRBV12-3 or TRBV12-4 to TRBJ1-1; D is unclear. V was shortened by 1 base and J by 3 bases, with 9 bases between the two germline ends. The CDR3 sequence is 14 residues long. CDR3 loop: CASSLVMGYTEAFF. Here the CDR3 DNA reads TGTGCCAGCAGTTTAGTAATGGGGTACACTGAAGCTTTCTTT.

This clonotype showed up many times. The CDR3, as DNA: TGTGCCATCAGCCCTGGACTAGCGGGGTTCGCGAACACCGGGGAGCTGTTTTTT. This gives the protein CAISPGLAGFANTGELFF. The rearrangement links TRBV10-3 to TRBJ2-2, with 12 bases identical to TRBD2. CDR3 length equals 18 residues. Germline V lookup: CDR1 ENHRY, CDR2 SYGVKD. V lost 6 bases to trimming and J lost 0 bases; unmatched junction nucleotides: 8.

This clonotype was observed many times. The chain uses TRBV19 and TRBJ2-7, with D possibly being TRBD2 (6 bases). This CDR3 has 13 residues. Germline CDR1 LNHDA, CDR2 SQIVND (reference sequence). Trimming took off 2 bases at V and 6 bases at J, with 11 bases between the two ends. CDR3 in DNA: TGTGCCAGTAGTATAAGCTCCGGGAGCGAGCAGTACTTC. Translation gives CASSISSGSEQYF. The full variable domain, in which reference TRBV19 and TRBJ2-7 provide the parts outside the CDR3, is DGGITQSPKYLFRKEGQNVTLSCEQNLNHDAMYWYRQDPGQGLRLIYYSQIVNDFQKGDIAEGYSVSREKKESFPLTVTSAQKNPTAFYLCASSISSGSEQYFGPGTRLTVT.

The DNA of the CDR3 is TGTGCCAGCAGTTCGAGGAGGAAAAACATTCAGTACTTC. Protein sequence: CASSSRRKNIQYF. This chain links TRBV27 with TRBJ2-4; a possible D gene is TRBD2 (5 bases). The germline V gene has CDR1 MNHEY and CDR2 SMNVEV (reference sequence). Trimming removed 4 bases from V and 4 bases from J, with 8 bases in between. There are 13 residues in the CDR3.

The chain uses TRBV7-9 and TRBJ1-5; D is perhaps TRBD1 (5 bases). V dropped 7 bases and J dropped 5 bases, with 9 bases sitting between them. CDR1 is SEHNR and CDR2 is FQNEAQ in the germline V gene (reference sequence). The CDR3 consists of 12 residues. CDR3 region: CASTRGDQPQHF. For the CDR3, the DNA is TGTGCCAGCACGCGGGGGGATCAGCCCCAGCATTTT.

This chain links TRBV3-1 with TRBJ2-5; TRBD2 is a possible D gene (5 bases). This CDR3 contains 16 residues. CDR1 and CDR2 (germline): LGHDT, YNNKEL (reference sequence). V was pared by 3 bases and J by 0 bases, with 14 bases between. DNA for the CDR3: TGTGCCAGCAGCCATATGAGGGAGCAAAACCAAGAGACCCAGTACTTC. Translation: CASSHMREQNQETQYF.

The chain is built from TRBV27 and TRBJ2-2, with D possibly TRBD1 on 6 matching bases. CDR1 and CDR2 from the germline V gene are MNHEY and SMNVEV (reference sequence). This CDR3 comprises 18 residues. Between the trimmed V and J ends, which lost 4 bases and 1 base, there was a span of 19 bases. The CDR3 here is CASSSTLLAGENTGELFF. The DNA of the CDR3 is TGTGCCAGCAGTTCCACCCTTCTGGCAGGGGAGAACACCGGGGAGCTGTTTTTT.